The 29 T cell receptor beta chains below come from one sample, sequenced in a study of T-cell memory formation after mild COVID-19. In TCRdb, the 5' RACE reads were re-called with MiXCR into one record per CDR3 protein. The sample yields approximately 240,000 distinct CDR3 sequences, less than 20% seen once. The material sequenced was PBMCs or a T cell subset sorted from them (not recorded which). Receptors were obtained from a young man who had mild COVID-19 (a few samples of this study predate the infection). Cell type and time point are not known.

The chain recombines TRBV28 with TRBJ2-5; D is ambiguous. Germline values: CDR1 MDHEN, CDR2 SYDVKM. V was shortened by 4 bases and J by 4 bases, with 19 bases between the two germline ends. This CDR3 contains 16 residues. CDR3 sequence: CASSSPQLAPGETQYF. The CDR3 nucleotides are TGTGCCAGCAGTTCTCCACAGCTGGCACCAGGAGAGACCCAGTACTTC.

Only a few counts were recorded for this clonotype. The chain links TRBV28 to TRBJ1-6; no reliable D call. The V and J ends lost 8 bases and 0 bases respectively, with 11 bases between them. CDR1 is MDHEN, CDR2 SYDVKM, per germline. There are 15 residues in the CDR3. The CDR3 region is CASGSAYSYNSPLHF. CDR3 DNA: TGTGCCAGCGGGTCTGCTTACTCCTATAATTCACCCCTCCACTTT.

This rearrangement joins TRBV20-1 to TRBJ2-7; either TRBD1 or TRBD2 may supply D (6 bases each). Germline V gene data show CDR1 as DFQATT and CDR2 as SNEGSKA (reference sequence). This CDR3 is 13 amino acids long. Trimming left V 5 bases short and J 3 bases short, with 14 bases between. Here the CDR3 reads CSAPKGGSYEQYF. The CDR3 nucleotides are TGCAGTGCTCCGAAGGGGGGAAGCTACGAGCAGTACTTC.

The chain is built from TRBV4-1 and TRBJ1-5, with 8 bases aligning to TRBD1. Germline V lookup: CDR1 MGHRA, CDR2 YSYEKL. This CDR3 comprises 15 residues. Unmatched junction bases numbered 5, after V lost 1 base and J lost 6 bases. In DNA, the CDR3 is TGCGCCAGCAGCCAAGGGCAGGGGGCTCGTCAGCCCCAGCATTTT. It encodes CASSQGQGARQPQHF.

This clonotype has a count of ten or more. The genes are TRBV5-1 and TRBJ1-1; 9 positions match TRBD1. Trimming cost V 0 bases and J 6 bases; bases outside gene matches: 9. Germline V lookup: CDR1 SGHRS, CDR2 YFSETQ. The CDR3 loop spans 16 amino acids. CDR3 nucleotides: TGCGCCAGCAGCTTGGCGGACCCGGGACAGGGCGCTGAAGCTTTCTTT. Translated, it gives CASSLADPGQGAEAFF.

The sample holds a few counts of this clonotype. The genes are TRBV20-1 and TRBJ2-7, with 9 bases lining up with TRBD2. The germline V gene has CDR1 DFQATT and CDR2 SNEGSKA (reference sequence). This CDR3 comprises 14 residues. V shed 3 bases, J shed 7 bases, and the junction held 10 bases outside the gene matches. CDR3: CSARAGGPYEEQYV. Here the CDR3 DNA reads TGCAGTGCTAGGGCGGGGGGGCCTTATGAGGAGCAGTACGTC.

This clonotype was seen ten or more times. CDR3 sequence: CASSRGQEQYF. The CDR3 nucleotides are TGTGCCAGCAGTAGAGGACAAGAGCAGTACTTC. The chain has TRBV6-5 and TRBJ2-7; D might be TRBD1 (5 bases). Germline-derived CDR1 and CDR2 are MNHEY and SVGAGI. Trimming took 5 bases from V and 7 from J, leaving 9 bases between them. The CDR3 has 11 amino acids.

The chain employs TRBV5-5 and TRBJ1-1; the D is unclear. Trimming took off 2 bases at V and 4 bases at J, with 9 bases between the two ends. Germline CDR1 reads SGHKS; CDR2 reads YYEKEE (reference sequence). CDR3 length: 13 residues. In nucleotides, the CDR3 is TGTGCCAGCAGCTTCACAGAGACCACTGAAGCTTTCTTT. Protein: CASSFTETTEAFF.

This clonotype occurred once. This chain joins TRBV5-1 and TRBJ1-6; 7 bases are a match to TRBD1. From germline, CDR1 is SGHRS and CDR2 YFSETQ. The CDR3 has 13 amino acids. J was trimmed by 5 bases and V by 5 bases; bases with no gene match: 1. This chain's CDR3 is CASRGGDNSPLHF. In DNA form, the CDR3 reads TGCGCCAGCAGAGGGGGCGATAATTCACCCCTCCACTTT. The full variable domain, completed using reference TRBV5-1 and TRBJ1-6, is KAGVTQTPRYLIKTRGQQVTLSCSPISGHRSVSWYQQTPGQGLQFLFEYFSETQRNKGNFPGRFSGRQFSNSRSEMNVSTLELGDSALYLCASRGGDNSPLHFGNGTRLTVT.

This clonotype showed up just a few times. The CDR3 DNA reads TGTGCCAGCAGCAGCTACCCCTACGAGCAGTACTTC. This translates into CASSSYPYEQYF. The chain carries TRBV6-2 or TRBV6-3 and TRBJ2-7; D is unclear. The germline V gene encodes CDR1 MNHEY and CDR2 SVGEGT. The CDR3 loop spans 12 amino acids. Trimming pared 6 bases from V and 2 bases from J, leaving 8 bases between.

V and J are TRBV20-1 and TRBJ1-1, with no clear D. The germline CDR1 and CDR2 sequences are DFQATT and SNEGSKA (reference sequence). This CDR3 spans 11 amino acids. CDR3 protein: CTGSKNTEAFF. The CDR3 nucleotides are TGCACTGGTAGTAAGAACACTGAAGCTTTCTTT.

The V and J genes are TRBV27 and TRBJ1-3, with D possibly matching TRBD1 (6 bases). V lost 4 bases to trimming and J lost 2 bases, with 12 bases between them. The V gene's germline CDR1 is MNHEY and CDR2 SMNVEV (reference sequence). The CDR3 loop spans 15 amino acids. The CDR3 sequence: CASSSDSGAGNTIYF. CDR3 nucleotide sequence: TGTGCCAGCAGTTCGGACAGTGGCGCTGGAAACACCATATATTTT.

The chain is built from TRBV18 and TRBJ1-5; 7 positions agree with TRBD1. The V gene end was trimmed by 6 bases and the J gene end by 6 bases; junction bases not matched to a gene: 8. This CDR3 comprises 14 residues. Germline lookup yields CDR1 KGHSH and CDR2 LQKENI. Written as DNA, the CDR3 is TGTGCCAGCTCCCCCGACAGGGCACCTCAGCCCCAGCATTTT. It specifies CASSPDRAPQPQHF.

The CDR3 loop is CASSQPGGGRGGTEAFF. The CDR3 bases are TGTGCCAGCAGCCAGCCCGGGGGAGGTCGGGGCGGCACTGAAGCTTTCTTT. The chain employs TRBV3-1 and TRBJ1-1; tentatively, D is TRBD1 (5 bases). Per germline, CDR1 LGHDT and CDR2 YNNKEL (reference sequence). The CDR3 loop spans 17 amino acids. The ends were cut back, 3 bases at V and 4 bases at J, with 21 bases in the middle.

The chain joins TRBV14 to TRBJ1-2, with a possible D match to TRBD1 (6 bases). Germline CDR1 and CDR2: SGHDN and FVKESK. This CDR3 is 13 amino acids long. Trimming pared 4 bases from V and 6 bases from J, leaving 12 bases between. CDR3 nucleotide sequence: TGTGCCAGCAGCCCGAGGACAGCGGATGGCTACACCTTC. Protein sequence: CASSPRTADGYTF.

This clonotype appeared a few times. CDR3 loop: CATSDFFGSGELFF. DNA for the CDR3: TGTGCCACCAGTGATTTTTTCGGTTCCGGGGAGCTGTTTTTT. The chain combines TRBV24-1 with TRBJ2-2; D is uncertain. The germline V and J ends were trimmed by 1 base and 6 bases, with 8 bases remaining between them. The CDR3 is 14 amino acids. CDR1 is KGHDR and CDR2 is SFDVKD in the germline V gene.

This chain links TRBV20-1 with TRBJ1-2, with 7 bases that match TRBD1. The CDR3 is 17 amino acids. V was clipped by 3 bases and J by 5 bases; unmatched bases: 18. CDR1 DFQATT and CDR2 SNEGSKA come from the germline V gene (reference sequence). The CDR3 DNA follows: TGCAGTGCTAGGGCGGCGGGGTTGGACAGGCGCCTTTATGGCTACACCTTC. It translates to CSARAAGLDRRLYGYTF.

The chain couples TRBV7-6 to TRBJ2-1; TRBD1 aligns across 7 bases. V shed 5 bases, J shed 3 bases, and the junction held 4 bases outside the gene matches. The CDR3 consists of 14 residues. The germline gives CDR1 SGHVS, CDR2 FNYEAQ. The CDR3 region is CASSARQGYNEQFF. The CDR3 nucleotides read TGTGCCAGCAGCGCTCGACAGGGCTACAATGAGCAGTTCTTC.

This clonotype has only a few counts. The genes are TRBV12-3 or TRBV12-4 and TRBJ1-2, with 11 nucleotides matching TRBD1. V lost 8 bases to trimming and J lost 4 bases; unmatched junction nucleotides: 9. The CDR3 totals 15 residues. The CDR3 bases are TGTGCCAGCCGCCTAGGACAGGGGGCTGGCTATGGCTACACCTTC. Its translation is CASRLGQGAGYGYTF.

This chain uses TRBV6-5 with TRBJ2-7; TRBD1 agrees at 7 bases. The CDR3 is 14 residues long. V lost 0 bases and J lost 2; bases outside the gene matches: 1. Germline lookup yields CDR1 MNHEY and CDR2 SVGAGI. The CDR3 DNA reads TGTGCCAGCAGTTACTCCGGGACAGCCTACGAGCAGTACTTC. This encodes CASSYSGTAYEQYF.

V is TRBV24-1 and J is TRBJ2-3; perhaps TRBD2 as D (5 bases). The germline gives CDR1 KGHDR, CDR2 SFDVKD. V was clipped by 5 bases and J by 3 bases, with 5 bases between them. The CDR3 has 12 amino acids. The CDR3 is CATSGGTDTQYF. The CDR3 DNA reads TGTGCCACCAGTGGAGGGACAGATACGCAGTATTTT.

The CDR3 nucleotides read TGCAGTGCTAGAGGGACTGTTAATGAAAAACTGTTTTTT. This translates into CSARGTVNEKLFF. V gene TRBV20-1 combines with J gene TRBJ1-4; D is ambiguous. The CDR3 extends over 13 amino acids. The germline gives CDR1 DFQATT, CDR2 SNEGSKA (reference sequence). Trimming stripped 1 base from V and 4 bases from J, with 7 bases between.

The chain uses TRBV6-1 and TRBJ1-1, with D unclear. CDR3 length: 15 amino acids. Trimming left V 1 base short and J 0 bases short, with 9 bases between. From germline, CDR1 is MNHNS and CDR2 SASEGT. The DNA for the CDR3 is TGTGCCAGCAGTGAAGGGGTTCGCGTGAACACTGAAGCTTTCTTT. This codes for CASSEGVRVNTEAFF.

This clonotype was counted ten times or more. V usage is TRBV6-5 and J usage is TRBJ1-6, with 9 bases matching TRBD1. This CDR3 has 16 residues. Germline V CDR1 and CDR2: MNHEY, SVGAGI. V shed 4 bases, J shed 10 bases, and the junction held 11 bases outside the gene matches. CDR3: CASSFQGQGTRSPLHF. The CDR3 nucleotides read TGTGCCAGCAGTTTCCAGGGACAGGGAACTCGATCACCCCTCCACTTT.

J is TRBJ1-2 and V is TRBV3-1; 7 nucleotides agree with TRBD1. This CDR3 is built from 15 residues. Germline CDR1 is LGHDT and CDR2 is YNNKEL (reference sequence). The junction had 9 bases not matched to a gene; V was cut back by 5 bases and J by 3 bases. CDR3 nucleotide sequence: TGTGCCAGCAGCAAATGGGACAGTCCGGACTATGGCTACACCTTC. It encodes CASSKWDSPDYGYTF.

The CDR3 DNA is TGTGCCAGCAGCGACGAACGACAGGGCCGCCAGCCCCAGCATTTT. Its protein is CASSDERQGRQPQHF. V gene TRBV5-5 combines with J gene TRBJ1-5, with TRBD1 matching 7 bases. Trimming at V came to 4 bases and at J to 7 bases, leaving 11 bases not matched to a gene. This CDR3 contains 15 residues. CDR1 SGHKS and CDR2 YYEKEE come from the germline V gene (reference sequence).

This clonotype was seen repeatedly, ten times or more. This rearrangement joins TRBV7-9 to TRBJ2-7; tentative D call: TRBD1 (5 bases). The CDR3 has 11 amino acids. The germline CDR1 and CDR2 sequences are SEHNR and FQNEAQ (reference sequence). V was pared by 4 bases and J by 9 bases, with 10 bases between. As DNA, the CDR3 is TGTGCCAGCAGCTCAGGGTTCGGGCAGTACGTC. This codes for CASSSGFGQYV.

This clonotype was counted a few times. The chain has TRBV3-1 and TRBJ2-5, with D unresolved. Germline V gene lookup returns CDR1 LGHDT and CDR2 YNNKEL (reference sequence). The CDR3 spans 12 residues. V shed 4 bases and J shed 4 bases, with 7 bases lying between them. The CDR3 loop is CASSRLGETQYF. CDR3 bases: TGTGCCAGCAGCCGCCTAGGAGAGACCCAGTACTTC.

This clonotype was counted many times. This chain connects TRBV7-3 to TRBJ1-5; no firm D call. The CDR3 contains 14 residues. V was trimmed by 5 bases and J by 7 bases, leaving 15 bases between them. Germline V lookup: CDR1 SGHTA, CDR2 FQGTGA. The CDR3 coding sequence is TGTGCCAGCAGCATGGACGGTGGCCAGCAGCCCCAGCATTTT. Translated, it gives CASSMDGGQQPQHF.